A selection of T cell receptor beta chains follows, all from one sample in a study of blood T cell repertoires in COVID-19. The data were produced by immunoSEQ multiplex PCR, yet TCRdb's version contains in-frame clones alone and is incomplete. The sample has roughly 570,000 clones, less than 90% seen once. Sequencing used peripheral blood. These TCRs come from a woman aged 50 to 60 with COVID-19, enrolled during active disease. Each CDR3 is given with its conserved first and last residue. A D gene is named only where the DNA matches it firmly. The size of a clone is reported for some rows only, either as once, few or many, or as a class for expanded clones.

j_call clone_size v_call d_call cdr3_nt cdr3_aa
TRBJ2-7 . TRBV5-1 . TGCGCCAGCAGCTTGGGAGGGATCAACGAGCAGTACTTC CASSLGGINEQYF
TRBJ2-1 . TRBV30 . TGTGCCTTCATCGGGACTCCTAACAATGAGCAGTTCTTC CAFIGTPNNEQFF
TRBJ2-2 . TRBV5-5 . TGTGCCAGCAGCCACCCGGGACAAACGTTCACCGGGGAGCTGTTTTTT CASSHPGQTFTGELFF
TRBJ1-1 . TRBV11-2 . TGTGCCAGCAGCTCTTCGGCGCAGGACACTGAAGCTTTCTTT CASSSSAQDTEAFF
TRBJ1-3 . TRBV3-1/TRBV3-2 TRBD1 TGTGCCAGCAGCTTCGGGACAGCCTCTGGAAACACCATATATTTT CASSFGTASGNTIYF
TRBJ2-7 . TRBV14 . TGTGCCAGCAGCTATCAGGGGAAGCAGTACTTC CASSYQGKQYF
TRBJ1-1 . TRBV21-1 . TGTGCCAGCAGCCCACCCATCCGGGGATTTGAGGACACTGAAGCTTTCTTT CASSPPIRGFEDTEAFF
TRBJ1-4 . TRBV30 . TGTGCCTGGAGTCGCCGGGCAGGGCCGGATGAAAAACTGTTTTTT CAWSRRAGPDEKLFF
TRBJ2-7 once TRBV5-6 TRBD1 TGTGCCAGCAGCTATGGACAGGGGGCGACCGAGCAGTACTTC CASSYGQGATEQYF
TRBJ1-2 . TRBV30 . TGTGCCTGGAGCCCTGGACATGCTGGCTATGGCTACACCTTC CAWSPGHAGYGYTF